This T cell receptor (beta chain) was found in a study of patients and donors after allogeneic stem cell transplantation. MiXCR, run by TCRdb on the RT-PCR reads, gives a single entry per CDR3 protein. The sample shows roughly 940,000 distinct CDR3 sequences, roughly 18% of them seen only once. V trimming: 3 bases; J trimming: 6 bases; junction bases outside the gene matches: 5. The CDR3 has 13 amino acids. Germline V CDR1 and CDR2: LGHDT, YNNKEL (reference sequence). Sequencing was done on a sample of blood, either unsorted or a sorted T cell fraction (not recorded which). The TCR comes from a human donor who was either an allogeneic HSCT recipient or a stem cell or donor lymphocyte infusion donor (not recorded which). It is not recorded whose cells these are; they may come from a transplant donor. This chain connects TRBV3-1 to TRBJ2-7; 7 nucleotides match TRBD1. The CDR3 DNA follows: TGTGCCAGCAGCCAGACAGGGCAGCGCGAGCAGTACTTC. Encoded protein: CASSQTGQREQYF.